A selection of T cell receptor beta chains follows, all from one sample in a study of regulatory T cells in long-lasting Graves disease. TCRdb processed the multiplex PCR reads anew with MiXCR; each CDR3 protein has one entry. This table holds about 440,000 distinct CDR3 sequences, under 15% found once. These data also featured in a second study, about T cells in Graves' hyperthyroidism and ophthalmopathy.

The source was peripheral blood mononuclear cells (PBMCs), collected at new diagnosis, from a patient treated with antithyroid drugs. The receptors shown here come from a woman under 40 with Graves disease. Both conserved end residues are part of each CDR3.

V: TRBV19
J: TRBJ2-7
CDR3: CASSMAGDAYEQYF

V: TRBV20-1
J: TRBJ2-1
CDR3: CSAGGLAGGEDEQFF

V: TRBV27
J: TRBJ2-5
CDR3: CASSLSSAAYQETQYF

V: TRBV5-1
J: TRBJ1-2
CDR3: CASSAGQGVGTNYGYTF

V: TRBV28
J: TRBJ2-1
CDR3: CASLRENLNNERFF

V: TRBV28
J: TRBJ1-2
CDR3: CASSNNYGYTF

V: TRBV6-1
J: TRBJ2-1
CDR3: CASTPRPGSYNEQFF

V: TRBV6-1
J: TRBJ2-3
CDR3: CASAGGDRYTQYF

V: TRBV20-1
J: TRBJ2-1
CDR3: CSAESGTSGSYNEQFF

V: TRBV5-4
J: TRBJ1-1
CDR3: CASRDRDRFSMNTEAFF

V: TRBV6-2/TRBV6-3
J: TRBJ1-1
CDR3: CASSYSGHTNTEAFF

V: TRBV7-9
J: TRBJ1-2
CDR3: CASSLVPFPLANYGYTF

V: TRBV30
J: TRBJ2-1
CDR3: CAWSRGQEQFF

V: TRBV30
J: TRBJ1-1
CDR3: CAWSVAGPHTEAFF

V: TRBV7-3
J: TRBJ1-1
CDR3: CASRNGGAGDTEAFF

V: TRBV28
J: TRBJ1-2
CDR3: CASSLQANYGYTF

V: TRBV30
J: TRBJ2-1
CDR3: CAFLRQVSYNEQFF

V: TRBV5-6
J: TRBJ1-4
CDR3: CASSLGRSEKLFF

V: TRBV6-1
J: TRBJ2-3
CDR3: CASRRGGTSGSLDTQYF

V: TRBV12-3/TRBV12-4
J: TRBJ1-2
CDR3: CASKSGTTYTF

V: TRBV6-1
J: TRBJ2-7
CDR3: CASSSSDSSYEQYF

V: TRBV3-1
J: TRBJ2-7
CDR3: CASSLLAGGLIEQYF

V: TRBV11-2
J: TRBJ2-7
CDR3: CASSWAPTPSSYEQYF

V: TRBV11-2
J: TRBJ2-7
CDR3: CASSLVFDGGQSYEQYF

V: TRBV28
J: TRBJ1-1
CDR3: CASSLAGGVNTEAFF

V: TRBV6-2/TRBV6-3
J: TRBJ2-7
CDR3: CASSYGEEQYF

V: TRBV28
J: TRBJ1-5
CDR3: CASSLSGVNQPQHF

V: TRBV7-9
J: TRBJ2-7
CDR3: CASSLYSYEQYF

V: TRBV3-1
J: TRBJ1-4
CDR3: CASSPGTEDEKLFF

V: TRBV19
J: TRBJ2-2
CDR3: CASSIKAGGFGELFF

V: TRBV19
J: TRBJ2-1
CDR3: CASSQTDTAYNEQFF

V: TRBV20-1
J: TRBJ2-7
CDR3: CSASPGPPEQYF

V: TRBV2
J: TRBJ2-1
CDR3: CASSPPIGLLAGANEQFF

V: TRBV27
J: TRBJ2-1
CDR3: CASSLSLPALGTSYNEQFF

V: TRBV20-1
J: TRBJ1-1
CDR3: CSASRRGGPEAFF

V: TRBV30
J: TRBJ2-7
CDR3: CAWITSGRGRQYF

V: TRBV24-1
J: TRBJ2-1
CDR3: CATSPGTSRPNEQFF

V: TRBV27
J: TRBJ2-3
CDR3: CASSRGGGGAGQYAQYF

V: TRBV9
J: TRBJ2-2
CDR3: CASSASRPPAGELFF

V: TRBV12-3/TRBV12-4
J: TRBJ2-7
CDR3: CASSLRGSTDEQYF

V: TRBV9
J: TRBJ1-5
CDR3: CASSSMDSFDQPQRF

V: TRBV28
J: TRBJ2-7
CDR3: CASSLLGQVYEQYF

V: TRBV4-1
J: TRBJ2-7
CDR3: CASSHNRGLEIYEQYF

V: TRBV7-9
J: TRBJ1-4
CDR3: CASSAAGGRFGKLFF

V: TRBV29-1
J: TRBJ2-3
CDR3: CSGEGESTDTQYF

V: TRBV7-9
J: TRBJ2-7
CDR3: CASSNLPYEQYF

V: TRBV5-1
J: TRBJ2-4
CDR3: CASSSRWVAKNIQYF